This is a list of T cell receptor beta chains from one sample in a study of blood T cells in healthy people across ages. TCRdb reprocessed the 5' RACE reads with MiXCR, giving one entry per CDR3 protein. Of 500,000 to 600,000 distinct CDR3 sequences listed, approximately 25% were seen once; the top ten hold approximately 17%. The sample was blood. The origin of the receptors is a woman between 70 and 85 years old in good health. CDR3s include the opening cysteine and the closing phenylalanine or tryptophan. Each record gives: J gene, clone size, V gene, D gene, CDR3 protein, CDR3 DNA. D genes are given only for firm matches. Where a row states a size, it is once, few, many or the class of an expanded clone; other rows omit it.

TRBJ2-5,.,TRBV7-2,.,CASSVIEETQYF,TGTGCCAGCAGCGTGATCGAAGAGACCCAGTACTTC
TRBJ2-1,many,TRBV7-3,TRBD1,CASSPMGQGYNEQFF,TGTGCCAGCAGCCCCATGGGACAGGGGTATAATGAGCAGTTCTTC
TRBJ1-5,few,TRBV12-3/TRBV12-4,TRBD1,CASRTGSLPQHF,TGTGCCAGCAGGACAGGGAGTTTACCCCAGCATTTT
TRBJ1-1,few,TRBV5-1,.,CASSLGAHSEAFF,TGCGCCAGCAGCTTGGGAGCCCACTCTGAAGCTTTCTTT
TRBJ2-7,.,TRBV7-6,.,CASSGGPENEQYF,TGTGCCAGCAGTGGGGGGCCTGAGAACGAGCAGTACTTC
TRBJ2-1,few,TRBV3-1,.,CASSHLRGNEQFF,TGTGCCAGCAGCCATTTGAGGGGCAATGAGCAGTTCTTC
TRBJ2-7,few,TRBV7-9,TRBD1,CASSLGTGSEQYF,TGTGCCAGCAGCTTAGGGACAGGGAGTGAGCAGTACTTC
TRBJ2-3,.,TRBV4-1,TRBD2,CASSQDGTSGRVDTQYF,TGCGCCAGCAGCCAAGATGGAACTAGCGGGAGGGTCGATACGCAGTATTTT
TRBJ2-6,many,TRBV11-2,.,CASSLSSNVLTF,TGTGCCAGCAGCTTAAGTTCCAACGTCCTGACTTTC
TRBJ2-1,.,TRBV2,TRBD2,CASSALAGGPYEQFF,TGTGCCAGCAGCGCTCTAGCGGGGGGGCCCTATGAGCAGTTCTTC
TRBJ2-1,few,TRBV6-5,.,CASSYSYRVGEQFF,TGTGCCAGCAGTTACTCGTACAGGGTCGGTGAGCAGTTCTTC
TRBJ1-5,once,TRBV7-2,.,CASSFVGSSNQPQHF,TGTGCCAGCAGCTTTGTAGGGTCTAGCAATCAGCCCCAGCATTTT
TRBJ2-3,.,TRBV27,.,CASSLITSTGTDTQYF,TGTGCCAGCAGTTTAATTACCTCGACTGGCACAGATACGCAGTATTTT
TRBJ1-1,.,TRBV9,.,CASSVATGGRTEAFF,TGTGCCAGCAGCGTAGCTACGGGGGGCAGGACTGAAGCTTTCTTT
TRBJ1-2,.,TRBV27,.,CASSLSAFPDGYTF,TGTGCCAGCAGTTTATCCGCCTTCCCAGATGGCTACACCTTC
TRBJ2-4,.,TRBV14,TRBD1,CASSQAPRQGDQNIQYF,TGTGCCAGCAGCCAAGCGCCGAGACAGGGGGATCAAAACATTCAGTACTTC
TRBJ1-4,.,TRBV4-2,TRBD1,CASSQERRGTVSIKLFF,TGTGCCAGCAGCCAAGAGAGGAGGGGGACAGTATCTATAAAACTGTTTTTT